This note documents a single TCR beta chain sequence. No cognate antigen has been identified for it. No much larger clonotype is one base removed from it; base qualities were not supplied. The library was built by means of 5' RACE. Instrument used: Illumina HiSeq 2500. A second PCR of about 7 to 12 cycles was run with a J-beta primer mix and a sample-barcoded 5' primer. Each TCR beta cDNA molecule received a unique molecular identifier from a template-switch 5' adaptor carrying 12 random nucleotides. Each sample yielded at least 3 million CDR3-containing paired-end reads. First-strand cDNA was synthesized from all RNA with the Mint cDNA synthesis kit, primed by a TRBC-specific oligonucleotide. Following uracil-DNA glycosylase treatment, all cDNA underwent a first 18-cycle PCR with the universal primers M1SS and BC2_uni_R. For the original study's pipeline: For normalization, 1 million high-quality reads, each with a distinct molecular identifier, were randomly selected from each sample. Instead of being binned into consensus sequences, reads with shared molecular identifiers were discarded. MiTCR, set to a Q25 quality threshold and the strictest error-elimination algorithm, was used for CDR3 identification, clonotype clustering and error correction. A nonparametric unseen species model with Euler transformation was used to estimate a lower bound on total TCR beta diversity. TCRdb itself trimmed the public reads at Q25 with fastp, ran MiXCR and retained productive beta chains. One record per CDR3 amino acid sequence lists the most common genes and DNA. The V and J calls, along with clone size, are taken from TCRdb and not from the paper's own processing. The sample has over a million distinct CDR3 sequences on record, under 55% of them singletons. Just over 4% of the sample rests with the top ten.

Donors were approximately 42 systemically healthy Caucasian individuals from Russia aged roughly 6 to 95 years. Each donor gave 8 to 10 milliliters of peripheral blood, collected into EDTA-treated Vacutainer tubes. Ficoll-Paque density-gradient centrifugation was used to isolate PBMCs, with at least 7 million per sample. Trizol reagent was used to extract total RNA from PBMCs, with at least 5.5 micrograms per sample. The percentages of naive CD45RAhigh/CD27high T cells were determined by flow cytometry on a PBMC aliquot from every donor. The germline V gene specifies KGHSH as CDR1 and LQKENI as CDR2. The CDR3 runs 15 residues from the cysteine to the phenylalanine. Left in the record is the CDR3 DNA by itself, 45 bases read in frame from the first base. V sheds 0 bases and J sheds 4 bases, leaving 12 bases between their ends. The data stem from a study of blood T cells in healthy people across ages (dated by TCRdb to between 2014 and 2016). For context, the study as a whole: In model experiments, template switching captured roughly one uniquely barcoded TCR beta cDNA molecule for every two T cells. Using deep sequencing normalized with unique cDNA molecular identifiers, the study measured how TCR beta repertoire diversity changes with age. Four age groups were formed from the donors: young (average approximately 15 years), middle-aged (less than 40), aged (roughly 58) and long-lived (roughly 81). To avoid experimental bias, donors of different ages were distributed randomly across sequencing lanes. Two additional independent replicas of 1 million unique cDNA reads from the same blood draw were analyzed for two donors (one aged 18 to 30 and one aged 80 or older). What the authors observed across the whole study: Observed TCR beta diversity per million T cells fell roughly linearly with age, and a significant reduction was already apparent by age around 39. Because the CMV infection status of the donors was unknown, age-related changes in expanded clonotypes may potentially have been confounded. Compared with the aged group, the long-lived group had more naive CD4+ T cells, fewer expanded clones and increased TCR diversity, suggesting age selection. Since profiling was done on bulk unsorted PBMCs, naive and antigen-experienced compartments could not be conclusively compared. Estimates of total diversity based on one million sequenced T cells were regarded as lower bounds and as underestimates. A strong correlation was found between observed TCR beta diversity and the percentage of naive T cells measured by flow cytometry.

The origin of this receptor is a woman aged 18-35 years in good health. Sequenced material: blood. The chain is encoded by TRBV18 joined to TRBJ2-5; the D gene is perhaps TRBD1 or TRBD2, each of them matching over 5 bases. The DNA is TGTGCCAGCTCACCACCGGTGGGGGTGACAGAGACCCAGTACTTC. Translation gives CASSPPVGVTETQYF.